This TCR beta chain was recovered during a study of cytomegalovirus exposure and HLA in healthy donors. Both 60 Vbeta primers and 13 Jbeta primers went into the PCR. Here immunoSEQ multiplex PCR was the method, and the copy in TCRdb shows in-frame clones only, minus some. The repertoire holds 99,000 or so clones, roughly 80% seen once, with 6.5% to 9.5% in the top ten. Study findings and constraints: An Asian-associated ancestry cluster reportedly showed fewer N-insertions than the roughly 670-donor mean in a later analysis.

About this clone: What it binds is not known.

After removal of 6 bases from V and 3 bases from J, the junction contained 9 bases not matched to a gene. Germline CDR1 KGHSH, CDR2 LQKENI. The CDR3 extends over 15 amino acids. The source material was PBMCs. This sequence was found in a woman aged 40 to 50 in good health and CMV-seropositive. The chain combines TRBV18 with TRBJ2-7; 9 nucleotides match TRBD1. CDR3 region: CASSLGTGQNYEQYF. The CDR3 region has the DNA TGTGCCAGCTCTCTCGGGACAGGGCAAAACTACGAGCAGTACTTC.